These 31 T cell receptor beta chains were all obtained from the same sample, sequenced in a study of CD8 T cells in ankylosing spondylitis. Study results and caveats: Characteristic of ankylosing spondylitis blood, it appeared, was a TCR beta motif comprising about eight highly homologous variants.

TCRdb analysed the 5' RACE reads with MiXCR anew, one entry per CDR3 protein. The sample includes 700,000 to 850,000 distinct CDR3 sequences, about 10% of them seen just once. These TCRs are of unknown antigen specificity. The sequencing sample was made of blood, either unsorted or a sorted T cell fraction (not recorded which). The receptors originated from a male donor with ankylosing spondylitis.

This chain links TRBV30 with TRBJ2-7; TRBD1 might be the D (6 bases). The CDR3 runs to 13 residues. V lost 0 bases and J lost 3, with 9 bases in between. Germline lookup yields CDR1 GTSNPN and CDR2 SVGIG (reference sequence). CDR3 residues: CAWSVAGDYEQYF. CDR3 nucleotide sequence: TGTGCCTGGAGTGTGGCAGGGGACTACGAGCAGTACTTC.

This sequence joins TRBV4-3 and TRBJ2-3; 8 positions match TRBD2. Germline V lookup: CDR1 LGHNA, CDR2 YSLEER. This CDR3 spans 13 amino acids. V gave up 4 bases and J gave up 10 bases; unmatched junction bases: 7. In nucleotides, the CDR3 is TGCGCCAGCAGCCTCGGGAGGGGTACGGCGCAGTATTTT. Its protein is CASSLGRGTAQYF.

The V and J genes are TRBV20-1 and TRBJ2-7, with 7 bases identical to TRBD2. Germline V CDR1 and CDR2: DFQATT, SNEGSKA (reference sequence). The CDR3 loop spans 17 amino acids. The V and J ends lost 3 bases and 3 bases, in that order; junction bases with no gene match: 17. This CDR3 reads CSASSVAGDLSFYEQYF. The CDR3 DNA follows: TGCAGTGCTAGTTCCGTCGCGGGGGACCTATCTTTCTACGAGCAGTACTTC.

The rearrangement links TRBV20-1 to TRBJ2-1; a possible D gene is TRBD1 (6 bases). Germline lookup yields CDR1 DFQATT and CDR2 SNEGSKA (reference sequence). Trimming shortened V by 3 bases and J by 7 bases, and 13 bases separated the two germline ends. The CDR3 consists of 13 residues. CDR3: CSASTLGGNEQFF. As DNA, the CDR3 is TGCAGTGCTAGTACTTTAGGGGGAAATGAGCAGTTCTTC.

In this sample, this clonotype turned up many times. This sequence joins TRBV18 and TRBJ2-7, with D unclear. CDR1 is KGHSH and CDR2 is LQKENI in the germline V gene. CDR3 size: 13 residues. V was cut by 3 bases and J by 0 bases, with 6 bases left in between. CDR3 nucleotides: TGTGCCAGCTCACCGGGTAGCTCCTACGAGCAGTACTTC. Translation: CASSPGSSYEQYF.

This chain connects TRBV2 to TRBJ2-2; D gene ambiguous. The CDR3 is 15 amino acids. Germline CDR1 reads SNHLY; CDR2 reads FYNNEI. V dropped 7 bases and J dropped 7 bases, with 19 bases sitting between them. The CDR3 region is CASTGLLHSGGELFF. In DNA form, the CDR3 reads TGTGCCAGCACCGGGCTGTTGCATTCGGGCGGGGAGCTGTTTTTT.

This clonotype was observed a few times. This rearrangement joins TRBV20-1 to TRBJ1-1, with D possibly TRBD1 on 6 matching bases. V was cut by 4 bases and J by 2 bases, with 11 bases left in between. Per germline, CDR1 DFQATT and CDR2 SNEGSKA (reference sequence). This CDR3 spans 13 amino acids. CDR3 sequence: CSANLDRNTEAFF. The CDR3, as DNA: TGCAGTGCTAACTTGGACAGAAACACTGAAGCTTTCTTT.

This clonotype was counted a few times. The chain employs TRBV5-1 and TRBJ2-7; 10 bases match TRBD1. This CDR3 region has 14 residues. Germline CDR1 is SGHRS and CDR2 is YFSETQ. Trimming cost V 4 bases and J 5 bases; bases outside gene matches: 6. The CDR3 region has the DNA TGCGCCAGCAGCATCCGGGACAGGGGCAACGAGCAGTACTTC. It is translated as CASSIRDRGNEQYF.

This clonotype was seen at least ten times. The chain is built from TRBV10-3 and TRBJ1-2, with 9 bases identical to TRBD1. There are 14 residues in the CDR3. Per the germline V gene, CDR1 is ENHRY and CDR2 is SYGVKD. J gave up 3 bases and V 6 bases, and 5 bases lay outside the gene matches. DNA for the CDR3: TGTGCCATCAGCCCTGGGGACAGGGACTATGGCTACACCTTC. It yields the protein CAISPGDRDYGYTF.

This clonotype was observed a few times. This CDR3 is CASSVGARSPYEQYF. CDR3 coding DNA: TGTGCCAGCAGCGTGGGCGCCCGTTCCCCCTACGAGCAGTACTTC. The chain joins TRBV9 to TRBJ2-7; D unresolved. The CDR3 is 15 residues long. Germline loops: CDR1 SGDLS, CDR2 YYNGEE. The ends were cut back, 2 bases at V and 2 bases at J, with 14 bases in the middle.

This clonotype has more than one count but fewer than ten. The rearrangement uses TRBV6-5 and TRBJ2-7, with D tentatively TRBD1 (6 bases). Germline CDR1 MNHEY, CDR2 SVGAGI. This CDR3 region has 14 residues. Deletions cut 0 bases from V and 6 bases from J, with 12 bases between. The CDR3 region has the DNA TGTGCCAGCAGTTACTCCACAGGGTACTCCGAGCAGTACTTC. Protein sequence: CASSYSTGYSEQYF.

This clonotype was recorded a few times. The chain employs TRBV6-2 or TRBV6-3 and TRBJ2-1; tentatively, D is TRBD1 or TRBD2 (5 bases each). With 2 bases removed from V and 12 bases from J, the gap between germline ends came to 11 bases. Germline-derived CDR1 and CDR2 are MNHEY and SVGEGT. This CDR3 is built from 12 residues. CDR3 amino acids: CASSYRGRGQFF. CDR3 DNA: TGTGCCAGCAGTTACCGGGGTAGGGGGCAGTTCTTC.

This clonotype was observed a few times. The V and J genes are TRBV9 and TRBJ2-3; 8 nucleotides agree with TRBD1. CDR3 length: 16 residues. The V and J ends lost 0 bases and 5 bases, in that order; junction bases with no gene match: 8. The germline gives CDR1 SGDLS, CDR2 YYNGEE. For the CDR3, the DNA is TGTGCCAGCAGCGTAGTCGGCAGGGGGCTGGTAGATACGCAGTATTTT. Its protein product is CASSVVGRGLVDTQYF.

The rearrangement joins TRBV9 to TRBJ2-3; TRBD2 agrees at 8 bases. The germline CDR1 and CDR2 sequences are SGDLS and YYNGEE. Trimming removed 6 bases from V and 3 bases from J; junction bases left unmatched: 15. This CDR3 is 17 amino acids long. The CDR3 nucleotides are TGTGCCAGCAACGAGGGAGGACTAGCTCGGGGAACAGATACGCAGTATTTT. It specifies CASNEGGLARGTDTQYF.

The chain carries TRBV12-3 or TRBV12-4 and TRBJ1-4, with TRBD1 as a possible D gene (6 bases). The V and J ends lost 3 bases and 6 bases respectively, with 11 bases between them. This CDR3 spans 14 amino acids. The CDR3, as DNA: TGTGCCAGCAGTTTCTCCGGGACATATGAAAAACTGTTTTTT. Its translation is CASSFSGTYEKLFF.

This clonotype came up many times. V and J are TRBV25-1 and TRBJ1-4, with D hard to call. CDR3 length equals 16 residues. Germline-derived CDR1 and CDR2 are MGHDK and SYGVNS. V lost 2 bases and J lost 6, with 16 bases in between. CDR3 residues: CASSEGQDSLDEKLFF. CDR3 nucleotides: TGTGCCAGCAGTGAAGGGCAGGACTCGTTGGATGAAAAACTGTTTTTT.

The chain uses TRBV5-1 and TRBJ1-2; D uncertain. This CDR3 contains 11 residues. Germline V gene lookup returns CDR1 SGHRS and CDR2 YFSETQ. V lost 6 bases and J lost 4, with 7 bases in between. CDR3 amino acids: CASNEGYGYTF. CDR3 DNA sequence: TGCGCCAGCAATGAGGGCTATGGCTACACCTTC.

This clonotype turned up a few times. The chain employs TRBV10-3 and TRBJ1-1; a possible D gene is TRBD1 (6 bases). The germline gives CDR1 ENHRY, CDR2 SYGVKD. Trimming took off 10 bases at V and 7 bases at J, with 19 bases between the two ends. The CDR3 spans 13 residues. The CDR3: CATHRESAVEAFF. CDR3 nucleotide sequence: TGTGCCACACACAGGGAAAGTGCGGTTGAAGCTTTCTTT.

The gene calls are TRBV24-1 and TRBJ2-1; 11 positions match TRBD1. Germline loops: CDR1 KGHDR, CDR2 SFDVKD. CDR3 length: 15 amino acids. The ends lost 3 bases at V and 9 bases at J; junction bases unmatched: 6. CDR3 protein: CATSDRGQGVSEQFF. In DNA, the CDR3 is TGTGCCACCAGTGATAGGGGACAGGGGGTTAGTGAGCAGTTCTTC.

In its sample, this clonotype was seen many times. This chain links TRBV28 with TRBJ1-1; tentative D call: TRBD1 (5 bases). The CDR3 is made up of 13 amino acids. The V gene lost 8 bases and the J gene lost 4 bases, with 14 bases spanning the gap. CDR1 is MDHEN and CDR2 is SYDVKM in the germline V gene. The CDR3 sequence: CASAGPRGTEAFF. As DNA, the CDR3 is TGTGCCAGCGCAGGGCCCCGAGGCACTGAAGCTTTCTTT.

The gene calls are TRBV19 and TRBJ2-2; D may be TRBD1 or TRBD2 (5 bases each). CDR3 length: 15 residues. Trimming removed 7 bases from V and 2 bases from J, with 14 bases in between. In germline, CDR1 is LNHDA, CDR2 SQIVND (reference sequence). The CDR3 loop is CASTPVGDNTGELFF. The CDR3 DNA sequence: TGTGCCAGTACCCCCGTGGGGGATAACACCGGGGAGCTGTTTTTT. The whole variable domain, filled in from reference TRBV19 and TRBJ2-2, reads DGGITQSPKYLFRKEGQNVTLSCEQNLNHDAMYWYRQDPGQGLRLIYYSQIVNDFQKGDIAEGYSVSREKKESFPLTVTSAQKNPTAFYLCASTPVGDNTGELFFGEGSRLTVL.

J is TRBJ2-2 and V is TRBV20-1; D ambiguous. The CDR3 is 14 amino acids. Looked up from germline, CDR1 is DFQATT and CDR2 is SNEGSKA (reference sequence). V was cut by 3 bases and J by 0 bases, with 8 bases left in between. The CDR3 bases are TGCAGTGCTAGGGGTGCCACGAACACCGGGGAGCTGTTTTTT. This sequence encodes CSARGATNTGELFF.

The chain couples TRBV28 to TRBJ2-7; the D gene is possibly TRBD2 (5 bases). CDR3 length: 13 amino acids. Between the trimmed V and J ends, which lost 5 bases and 3 bases, there was a span of 11 bases. Germline lookup yields CDR1 MDHEN and CDR2 SYDVKM. This CDR3 reads CASSTPGNYEQYF. In nucleotides, the CDR3 is TGTGCCAGCAGTACACCCGGGAACTACGAGCAGTACTTC.

This chain links TRBV29-1 with TRBJ2-7, with TRBD1 identical over 10 bases. This CDR3 is built from 14 residues. In germline, CDR1 is SQVTM, CDR2 ANQGSEA. With V trimmed by 7 bases and J by 6 bases, 12 bases remained unmatched. This CDR3 reads CSACTGQGFSEQYF. In nucleotides, the CDR3 is TGCAGCGCCTGTACGGGACAGGGGTTCTCCGAGCAGTACTTC.

This clonotype has a handful of counts. The gene calls are TRBV5-1 and TRBJ1-4, with TRBD1 identical over 7 bases. With V trimmed by 3 bases and J by 4 bases, 6 bases remained unmatched. Germline CDR1 and CDR2: SGHRS and YFSETQ. The CDR3 loop spans 15 amino acids. CDR3 nucleotides: TGCGCCAGCAGCTGGGGGACAGCGTTTAATGAAAAACTGTTTTTT. Translation gives CASSWGTAFNEKLFF.

V gene TRBV10-1 combines with J gene TRBJ2-1; TRBD1 matches at 8 bases. The CDR3 has 20 residues. V was pared by 5 bases and J by 0 bases, with 18 bases of the junction left unmatched. The germline V gene has CDR1 WNHNN and CDR2 SYGVQD (reference sequence). CDR3 bases: TGCGCCAGCAGTCCTTTGACAGGGGTGAAAACGGGAAGCTCCTACAATGAGCAGTTCTTC. Protein: CASSPLTGVKTGSSYNEQFF.

This clonotype was seen more than once but under ten times. This chain uses TRBV4-3 with TRBJ2-5; TRBD1 might be the D (6 bases). The CDR3 has 13 amino acids. With 6 bases removed from V and 5 bases from J, the gap between germline ends came to 13 bases. Germline values: CDR1 LGHNA, CDR2 YSLEER. The CDR3 reads CASSARGTETQYF. The CDR3 nucleotides are TGCGCCAGCAGTGCCAGGGGCACGGAGACCCAGTACTTC.

The rearrangement uses TRBV20-1 and TRBJ2-1; TRBD2 agrees at 7 bases. Trimming at V came to 2 bases and at J to 5 bases, leaving 12 bases not matched to a gene. The CDR3 loop spans 16 amino acids. Germline V gives CDR1 DFQATT, CDR2 SNEGSKA (reference sequence). DNA of the CDR3: TGCAGTGCTAGACCCTGGACGGGGGGAACAAACAATGAGCAGTTCTTC. It specifies CSARPWTGGTNNEQFF.

V and J are TRBV5-1 and TRBJ1-5, with D possibly matching TRBD1 (5 bases). Germline V gene lookup returns CDR1 SGHRS and CDR2 YFSETQ. CDR3 length equals 15 residues. V was pared by 1 base and J by 0 bases, with 8 bases between. CDR3 region: CASSLKGDSNQPQHF. The CDR3, as DNA: TGCGCCAGCAGCTTGAAAGGGGATAGCAATCAGCCCCAGCATTTT.

This clonotype was observed a few times. This rearrangement joins TRBV7-2 to TRBJ1-6; D remains unclear. The germline V gene encodes CDR1 SGHTA and CDR2 FQGNSA. This CDR3 is 12 amino acids long. V lost 5 bases to trimming and J lost 14 bases, with 13 bases between them. CDR3 coding DNA: TGTGCCAGCAGCCCGCGGCCGCCTACCCTCCACTTT. It encodes CASSPRPPTLHF.

This clonotype occurred a few times. The chain carries TRBV7-6 and TRBJ1-4; TRBD1 is a possible D gene (5 bases). Germline V gene data show CDR1 as SGHVS and CDR2 as FNYEAQ. V was trimmed by 3 bases and J by 7 bases, leaving 15 bases between them. This CDR3 region has 15 residues. The CDR3 reads CASSFFGRASEKLFF. The CDR3, as DNA: TGTGCCAGCAGCTTCTTCGGCAGGGCTTCTGAAAAACTGTTTTTT.